The rows below give T cell receptor beta chains drawn from one sample of a study of neoadjuvant anti-PD-1 for oral cavity cancer. Generated by immunoSEQ multiplex PCR, the TCRdb table keeps only in-frame clones and is missing some. The sample shows over 11,000 clones, roughly 70% of them seen only once. This sample comprised PBMCs, obtained before nivolumab (anti-PD-1) treatment. The receptors shown here come from a person between 40 and 79 years old with oral cavity squamous cell carcinoma. Both conserved end residues are part of each CDR3. The order of the fields is V gene, clone size, J gene, D gene, CDR3 DNA, CDR3 protein. D genes are given only for firm matches. Size values are once, few and many counts, or a class for expanded clones, and some rows have none.

>TRBV18|medium-sized|TRBJ2-6|NA
TGTGCCAGCTCACCTGGGGCCAACGTCCTGACTTTC
CASSPGANVLTF
>TRBV30|NA|TRBJ2-5|TRBD2
TGTGCCTGGAGTACACGGGAGGGCCGAGAGACCCAGTACTTC
CAWSTREGRETQYF
>TRBV6-1|NA|TRBJ1-6|NA
TGTGCCAGCAGTGAAGTAGCGTGGCAGAGCTCCTATAATTCACCCCTCCACTTT
CASSEVAWQSSYNSPLHF
>TRBV11-2|NA|TRBJ1-1|NA
TGTGCCAGCAGCTTACCCCCGAGGGGGACTGAAGCTTTCTTT
CASSLPPRGTEAFF
>TRBV2|NA|TRBJ1-6|NA
TGTGCCAGCAGTGTTAGGGAGGTAGCATCTAATTCACCCCTCCACTTT
CASSVREVASNSPLHF
>TRBV2|NA|TRBJ1-1|NA
TGTGCCAGACAGGGTTCCACTGAAGCTTTCTTT
CARQGSTEAFF
>TRBV5-1|once|TRBJ1-4|TRBD1
TGCGCCAGCAGACCACAGGGGGCAAGTGAAAAACTGTTTTTT
CASRPQGASEKLFF
>TRBV2|NA|TRBJ1-6|NA
TGTGCCAGCAGGCAAGCTAATTCACCCCTCCACTTT
CASRQANSPLHF
>TRBV10-3|NA|TRBJ1-1|NA
TGTGCCATCGGGGGGACCGGGACACGAAACACTGAAGCTTTCTTT
CAIGGTGTRNTEAFF
>TRBV10-2|NA|TRBJ1-6|TRBD1
TGCGCCAGCGAGGGACAGGGGGATTCACCCCTCCACTTT
CASEGQGDSPLHF
>TRBV28|NA|TRBJ1-5|NA
TGTGCCAGCACAAGCCCGGGGACCCTTCGCCAGCCCCAGCATTTT
CASTSPGTLRQPQHF
>TRBV7-5|few|TRBJ1-2|NA
TGTGTCAGAAGCCCAGGACAGTTCTATGGCTACACCTTC
CVRSPGQFYGYTF
>TRBV7-2|NA|TRBJ2-3|NA
TGTGCCAGCAGTACAATGGCAGATACGCAGTATTTT
CASSTMADTQYF
>TRBV5-5|few|TRBJ2-7|NA
TGTGCCAGCAGAGAAAGGGAAGGAGGCGAGCAGTACTTC
CASREREGGEQYF
>TRBV7-8|NA|TRBJ1-2|NA
TGTGCCAGCGCTGCACTGGCCAAGAACTATGGCTACACCTTC
CASAALAKNYGYTF
>TRBV19|NA|TRBJ1-2|NA
TGTGCCAGTAGTATAGTGAACAGGAGAAACTATGGCTACACCTTC
CASSIVNRRNYGYTF
>TRBV28|NA|TRBJ1-5|NA
TGTGCCAGCAGTACCCCGGGACGGCTCGAGCATTTT
CASSTPGRLEHF
>TRBV6-1|NA|TRBJ2-7|NA
TGTGCCAGCAGTGACGGACTAAAGCGTTTCTTC
CASSDGLKRFF
>TRBV7-2|once|TRBJ2-7|NA
TGTGCCAGCAGCGGGGACTCCTACGAGCAGTACTTC
CASSGDSYEQYF
>TRBV13|NA|TRBJ2-1|NA
TGTGCCAGCACCTTCGTTCGAAACAATGAGCAGTTCTTC
CASTFVRNNEQFF
>TRBV2|NA|TRBJ2-5|TRBD1
TGTGCCAGCAGTGACCGTGGGACAGCCATAGCCCAGTACTTC
CASSDRGTAIAQYF
>TRBV5-1|NA|TRBJ2-3|TRBD2
TGCGCCAGCAGCTTGAGAGCGGGGGGACTTCAACGCACAGATACGCAGTATTTT
CASSLRAGGLQRTDTQYF
>TRBV5-4|NA|TRBJ1-2|NA
TGTGCCAGCAGCTTCGGGACATATGGCTACACCTTC
CASSFGTYGYTF
>TRBV19|NA|TRBJ2-5|TRBD1
TGTGCCAGTAGTCCTCAGACAGGGGGCGCGGAGACCCAGTACTTC
CASSPQTGGAETQYF
>TRBV14|few|TRBJ2-1|NA
TGTGCCAGCAGCCAAGACCGGGGCTCCTACAATGAGCAGTTCTTC
CASSQDRGSYNEQFF
>TRBV27|NA|TRBJ1-5|NA
TGTGCCAGCAGTCCCTCCGGGAGCAATCAGCCCCAGCATTTT
CASSPSGSNQPQHF
>TRBV6-5|NA|TRBJ1-1|NA
TGTGCCAGCAGTTACTCGGGGGCCCGGACTGAAGCTTTCTTT
CASSYSGARTEAFF
>TRBV7-9|once|TRBJ1-5|TRBD1
TGTGCCAGCAGCACGACAGGGAATGGCAATCAGCCCCAGCATTTT
CASSTTGNGNQPQHF
>TRBV30|NA|TRBJ2-1|NA
TGTGCCTGGAGTGTGGGACTTAACAATGAGCAGTTCTTC
CAWSVGLNNEQFF
>TRBV27|NA|TRBJ1-1|TRBD1
TGTGCCAGCAGTACCCCGACAGGGTTCGACACTGAAGCTTTCTTT
CASSTPTGFDTEAFF
>TRBV6-6|few|TRBJ1-5|TRBD1
TGTGCCAGCAGTACAGACAGGGGGGGCAATCAGCCCCAGCATTTT
CASSTDRGGNQPQHF
>TRBV4-1|NA|TRBJ2-1|NA
TGCGCCAGCAGCCAAGCACCTACCCGTTCCGGGACCGAGAATGAGCAGTTCTTC
CASSQAPTRSGTENEQFF
>TRBV28|NA|TRBJ1-2|NA
TGTGCCAGCACCAGGACAGCTTCACCCTATGGCTACACCTTC
CASTRTASPYGYTF
>TRBV11-2|NA|TRBJ1-1|NA
TGTGCCAGCAGCTTAGATGGGAACACTGAAGCTTTCTTT
CASSLDGNTEAFF
>TRBV5-1|NA|TRBJ2-1|TRBD2
TGCGCCAGCAGCTTTGCGGGGCTAGCGGGGGGGCCCCATGAGCAGTTCTTC
CASSFAGLAGGPHEQFF
>TRBV19|NA|TRBJ2-1|NA
TGTGCCAGTACGGGCAATGCGGGATACAATGAGCAGTTCTTC
CASTGNAGYNEQFF
>TRBV9|NA|TRBJ2-3|NA
TGTGCCAGCAGCCCGAGGCTTTCCACAGATACGCAGTATTTT
CASSPRLSTDTQYF
>TRBV14|NA|TRBJ2-2|NA
TGTGCCAGCAGCCAAGAGACAGGGACTTTTGGCGGGGAGCTGTTTTTT
CASSQETGTFGGELFF
>TRBV6-1|NA|TRBJ2-7|NA
TGTGCCAGCAGTGGATCAGGGTTGCACGAGCAGTACTTC
CASSGSGLHEQYF
>TRBV30|few|TRBJ1-2|NA
TGTGCCTGGAGTGCGACAGTAGGGGGCTACACCTTC
CAWSATVGGYTF
>TRBV9|few|TRBJ2-1|NA
TGTGCCAGCAGCGCCCGTCTCCAGTACAATGAGCAGTTCTTC
CASSARLQYNEQFF
>TRBV5-1|NA|TRBJ2-5|NA
TGCGCCAGCAGCTTGGGCCGGTTAGAAGGGGAGACCCAGTACTTC
CASSLGRLEGETQYF
>TRBV7-2|NA|TRBJ2-1|TRBD2
TGTGCCAGCAGCTTAGATCGGACTAGCGGGACGGACTACAATGAGCAGTTCTTC
CASSLDRTSGTDYNEQFF
>TRBV9|NA|TRBJ2-1|TRBD2
TGTGCCAGCAGCGTTGGGGGAGGGACTATACTACAATATGAGCAGTTCTTC
CASSVGGGTILQYEQFF
>TRBV7-6|NA|TRBJ1-1|NA
TGTGCCAGCGGTGAGGCAGGGAGGAACACTGAAGCTTTCTTT
CASGEAGRNTEAFF
>TRBV7-9|NA|TRBJ1-1|NA
TGTGCCAGCAGCTTTACCGCAGGGTCAACCACTGAAGCTTTCTTT
CASSFTAGSTTEAFF
>TRBV29-1|NA|TRBJ1-4|TRBD1
TGCAGCGGAGGACAGGGAAGGGAAAAACTGTTTTTT
CSGGQGREKLFF
>TRBV4-2|few|TRBJ1-3|NA
TGTGCCAGCAGCCAAGAAGCCACCCGCTCTGGAAACACCATATATTTT
CASSQEATRSGNTIYF
>TRBV5-1|NA|TRBJ1-5|NA
TGCGCCAGCAGCCCCGACCCAAATCAGCCCCAGCATTTT
CASSPDPNQPQHF
>TRBV11-3|NA|TRBJ2-7|NA
TGTGCCAGCAGCCCCGGGACATCCTACGAGCAGTACTTC
CASSPGTSYEQYF